This section outlines one T cell receptor beta chain sequence together with its context. The source of the sample is a study of tissue T cells after allogeneic stem cell transplantation. The V gene's germline CDR1 is LNHDA and CDR2 SQIVND (reference sequence). CDR3 length: 16 residues. V was shortened by 3 bases and J by 2 bases, with 14 bases between the two germline ends. Data came from immunoSEQ multiplex PCR; TCRdb stores just in-frame clones and leaves some out. The repertoire consists of approximately 9,700 clones, with approximately 64% occurring once and the leading ten covering 9.2%. The chain combines TRBV19 with TRBJ1-3; D is ambiguous. This TCR came from a woman between 18 and 50 years old with breast cancer. Sequenced material: tissue from the ileum, taken at autopsy. In DNA, the CDR3 is TGTGCCAGTAGTATCTCGGGCCATGAAGCTGGAAACACCATATATTTT. Protein sequence: CASSISGHEAGNTIYF.